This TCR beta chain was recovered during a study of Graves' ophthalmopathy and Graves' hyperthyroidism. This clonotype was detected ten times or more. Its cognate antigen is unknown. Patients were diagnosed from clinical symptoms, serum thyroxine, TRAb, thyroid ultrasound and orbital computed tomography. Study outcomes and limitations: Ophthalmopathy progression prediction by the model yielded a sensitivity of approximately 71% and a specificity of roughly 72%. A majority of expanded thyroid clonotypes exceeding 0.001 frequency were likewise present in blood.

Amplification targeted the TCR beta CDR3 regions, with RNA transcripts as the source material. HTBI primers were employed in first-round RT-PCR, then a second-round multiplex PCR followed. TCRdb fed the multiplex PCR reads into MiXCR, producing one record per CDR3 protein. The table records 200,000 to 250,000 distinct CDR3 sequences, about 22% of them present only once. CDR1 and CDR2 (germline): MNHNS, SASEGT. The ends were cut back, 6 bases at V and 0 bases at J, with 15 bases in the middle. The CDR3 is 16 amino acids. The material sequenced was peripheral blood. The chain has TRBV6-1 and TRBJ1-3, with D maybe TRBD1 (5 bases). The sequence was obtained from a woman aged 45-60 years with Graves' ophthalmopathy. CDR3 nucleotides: TGTGCCAGCAGCCCCGCGGGGGGGAACTCTGGAAACACCATATATTTT. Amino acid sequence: CASSPAGGNSGNTIYF.